A selection of T cell receptor beta chains follows, all from one sample in a study of blood T cells in healthy people across ages. One entry per CDR3 protein, called by TCRdb with MiXCR from the 5' RACE reads. Found here are roughly 500,000 distinct CDR3 sequences, 27% of them singletons; the top ten hold roughly 18%. Sequenced input: blood. The receptor set was obtained from a woman aged 70-85 years in good health. Each CDR3 is given with its conserved first and last residue. Fields, in order: J gene, D gene, V gene, clone size, CDR3 length, CDR3 protein, CDR3 DNA. The D gene is left open where the match is weak. Size values are once, few and many counts, or a class for expanded clones, and some rows have none.

J gene: TRBJ1-2; D gene: -; V gene: TRBV12-3/TRBV12-4; clone size: -; CDR3 length: 14; CDR3 protein: CASSPRQANYGYTF; CDR3 DNA: TGTGCCAGCAGTCCTAGACAGGCTAACTATGGCTACACCTTC
J gene: TRBJ1-4; D gene: -; V gene: TRBV2; clone size: few; CDR3 length: 13; CDR3 protein: CASTGQLGEKLFF; CDR3 DNA: TGTGCCAGCACCGGACAACTCGGTGAAAAACTGTTTTTT
J gene: TRBJ1-1; D gene: -; V gene: TRBV6-5; clone size: -; CDR3 length: 16; CDR3 protein: CASSRDPASANTEAFF; CDR3 DNA: TGTGCCAGCAGCCGAGACCCGGCTTCCGCGAACACTGAAGCTTTCTTT
J gene: TRBJ2-3; D gene: TRBD2; V gene: TRBV24-1; clone size: few; CDR3 length: 15; CDR3 protein: CATSDSSGGPNTQYF; CDR3 DNA: TGTGCCACCAGTGATTCTAGCGGGGGGCCAAATACGCAGTATTTT
J gene: TRBJ2-5; D gene: -; V gene: TRBV7-7; clone size: many; CDR3 length: 14; CDR3 protein: CASSPDWAGETQYF; CDR3 DNA: TGTGCCAGCAGCCCCGACTGGGCCGGGGAGACCCAGTACTTC
J gene: TRBJ2-3; D gene: TRBD1; V gene: TRBV29-1; clone size: -; CDR3 length: 12; CDR3 protein: CSSGQGTDTQYF; CDR3 DNA: TGCAGCTCTGGACAGGGCACAGATACGCAGTATTTT
J gene: TRBJ1-2; D gene: -; V gene: TRBV14; clone size: -; CDR3 length: 13; CDR3 protein: CASSQPTGYGYTF; CDR3 DNA: TGTGCCAGCAGCCAACCTACAGGCTATGGCTACACCTTC
J gene: TRBJ1-2; D gene: -; V gene: TRBV5-6; clone size: few; CDR3 length: 16; CDR3 protein: CASSLAGRGGNYGYTF; CDR3 DNA: TGTGCCAGCAGCTTGGCCGGAAGAGGGGGAAACTATGGCTACACCTTC
J gene: TRBJ2-7; D gene: -; V gene: TRBV5-6; clone size: many; CDR3 length: 11; CDR3 protein: CASSLFDEQYF; CDR3 DNA: TGTGCCAGCAGCTTGTTCGACGAGCAGTACTTC
J gene: TRBJ1-3; D gene: TRBD1; V gene: TRBV12-5; clone size: few; CDR3 length: 16; CDR3 protein: CASGLQPPGQGDTIYF; CDR3 DNA: TGTGCTAGTGGTTTGCAACCTCCGGGACAGGGTGACACCATATATTTT
J gene: TRBJ2-1; D gene: TRBD2; V gene: TRBV7-2; clone size: few; CDR3 length: 14; CDR3 protein: CASSLARGGNEQFF; CDR3 DNA: TGTGCCAGCAGCTTAGCCCGGGGGGGCAATGAGCAGTTCTTC
J gene: TRBJ1-4; D gene: -; V gene: TRBV7-9; clone size: few; CDR3 length: 14; CDR3 protein: CASSFGGSREKLFF; CDR3 DNA: TGTGCCAGCAGCTTCGGAGGGAGTCGCGAAAAACTGTTTTTT
J gene: TRBJ1-5; D gene: -; V gene: TRBV20-1; clone size: -; CDR3 length: 15; CDR3 protein: CSARNPSPRDQPQHF; CDR3 DNA: TGCAGTGCTAGAAACCCCAGCCCACGAGATCAGCCCCAGCATTTT
J gene: TRBJ2-3; D gene: -; V gene: TRBV5-1; clone size: -; CDR3 length: 14; CDR3 protein: CASSLSQNTDTQYF; CDR3 DNA: TGCGCCAGCAGCTTGAGTCAGAACACAGATACGCAGTATTTT
J gene: TRBJ1-1; D gene: -; V gene: TRBV5-1; clone size: -; CDR3 length: 16; CDR3 protein: CASSTGTGGENTEAFF; CDR3 DNA: TGCGCCAGCAGCACCGGGACGGGGGGAGAGAACACTGAAGCTTTCTTT
J gene: TRBJ2-3; D gene: -; V gene: TRBV9; clone size: few; CDR3 length: 12; CDR3 protein: CASRLLLDTQYF; CDR3 DNA: TGTGCCAGCAGGCTTCTTCTAGATACGCAGTATTTT
J gene: TRBJ2-5; D gene: TRBD2; V gene: TRBV7-3; clone size: few; CDR3 length: 14; CDR3 protein: CASSYGGGRETQYF; CDR3 DNA: TGTGCCAGCAGTTACGGGGGGGGTCGAGAGACCCAGTACTTC
J gene: TRBJ1-1; D gene: -; V gene: TRBV10-2; clone size: -; CDR3 length: 13; CDR3 protein: CASSIGVNTEAFF; CDR3 DNA: TGCGCCAGTAGTATTGGGGTGAACACTGAAGCTTTCTTT
J gene: TRBJ1-6; D gene: TRBD1; V gene: TRBV5-1; clone size: many; CDR3 length: 16; CDR3 protein: CASSLEAGGVNSPLHF; CDR3 DNA: TGCGCCAGCAGCTTGGAAGCAGGGGGCGTAAATTCACCCCTCCACTTT
J gene: TRBJ1-1; D gene: TRBD1; V gene: TRBV3-1; clone size: -; CDR3 length: 16; CDR3 protein: CASSQGLDRANTEAFF; CDR3 DNA: TGTGCCAGCAGCCAAGGGTTGGACAGGGCGAACACTGAAGCTTTCTTT
J gene: TRBJ2-5; D gene: -; V gene: TRBV5-1; clone size: -; CDR3 length: 14; CDR3 protein: CASGPQGPQETQYF; CDR3 DNA: TGCGCCAGCGGACCACAGGGCCCCCAAGAGACCCAGTACTTC
J gene: TRBJ2-7; D gene: -; V gene: TRBV27; clone size: -; CDR3 length: 13; CDR3 protein: CASSGAGPYEQYF; CDR3 DNA: TGTGCCAGCAGTGGGGCGGGGCCCTACGAGCAGTACTTC
J gene: TRBJ2-5; D gene: -; V gene: TRBV10-3; clone size: -; CDR3 length: 14; CDR3 protein: CAISRGRSQETQYF; CDR3 DNA: TGTGCCATCAGCCGCGGGCGCTCCCAAGAGACCCAGTACTTC
J gene: TRBJ1-5; D gene: -; V gene: TRBV12-3/TRBV12-4; clone size: -; CDR3 length: 15; CDR3 protein: CASSQDNYSNQPQHF; CDR3 DNA: TGTGCCAGCAGCCAGGACAATTATAGCAATCAGCCCCAGCATTTT
J gene: TRBJ2-7; D gene: -; V gene: TRBV29-1; clone size: -; CDR3 length: 13; CDR3 protein: CSVDYKGGAEQYF; CDR3 DNA: TGCAGCGTTGACTATAAGGGGGGTGCCGAGCAGTACTTC
J gene: TRBJ2-7; D gene: TRBD1; V gene: TRBV12-3/TRBV12-4; clone size: -; CDR3 length: 12; CDR3 protein: CASRLTGAEQYF; CDR3 DNA: TGTGCCAGCAGACTAACAGGGGCCGAGCAGTACTTC
J gene: TRBJ1-4; D gene: -; V gene: TRBV24-1; clone size: few; CDR3 length: 13; CDR3 protein: CATSDFRDEKLFF; CDR3 DNA: TGTGCCACCAGTGATTTCAGGGATGAAAAACTGTTTTTT
J gene: TRBJ2-5; D gene: TRBD2; V gene: TRBV18; clone size: -; CDR3 length: 13; CDR3 protein: CASSGTSIDEQFF; CDR3 DNA: TGTGCCAGCTCCGGGACTAGCATCGATGAGCAGTTTTTC
J gene: TRBJ2-1; D gene: TRBD2; V gene: TRBV11-2; clone size: -; CDR3 length: 16; CDR3 protein: CASSYYSGETYNEQFF; CDR3 DNA: TGTGCCAGCAGCTATTATAGCGGGGAAACCTACAATGAGCAGTTCTTC
J gene: TRBJ2-1; D gene: TRBD2; V gene: TRBV20-1; clone size: few; CDR3 length: 14; CDR3 protein: CSARRGGSYNEQFF; CDR3 DNA: TGCAGTGCTAGGCGGGGGGGCTCCTACAATGAGCAGTTCTTC
J gene: TRBJ1-2; D gene: -; V gene: TRBV29-1; clone size: -; CDR3 length: 12; CDR3 protein: CSDLTENYGYTF; CDR3 DNA: TGCAGCGACCTCACAGAGAACTATGGCTACACCTTC
J gene: TRBJ2-3; D gene: -; V gene: TRBV5-6; clone size: -; CDR3 length: 12; CDR3 protein: CASSLVGSLQYF; CDR3 DNA: TGTGCCAGCAGCTTGGTGGGCTCCCTGCAGTATTTT
J gene: TRBJ2-2; D gene: -; V gene: TRBV12-3/TRBV12-4; clone size: -; CDR3 length: 16; CDR3 protein: CASSPATGTNTGELFF; CDR3 DNA: TGTGCCAGCAGCCCCGCGACGGGAACGAACACCGGGGAGCTGTTTTTT
J gene: TRBJ1-2; D gene: -; V gene: TRBV6-5; clone size: few; CDR3 length: 11; CDR3 protein: CASRLGFGYTF; CDR3 DNA: TGTGCCAGCAGATTAGGGTTTGGCTACACCTTC
J gene: TRBJ2-7; D gene: -; V gene: TRBV20-1; clone size: few; CDR3 length: 14; CDR3 protein: CSARASGTYYEQYF; CDR3 DNA: TGCAGTGCTAGAGCCTCCGGGACATACTACGAGCAGTACTTC
J gene: TRBJ1-2; D gene: -; V gene: TRBV12-3/TRBV12-4; clone size: few; CDR3 length: 14; CDR3 protein: CASKNERGGRGYTF; CDR3 DNA: TGTGCCAGCAAGAACGAGAGGGGAGGGCGTGGCTACACCTTC
J gene: TRBJ2-3; D gene: -; V gene: TRBV20-1; clone size: -; CDR3 length: 16; CDR3 protein: CSARAGREKRGDTQYF; CDR3 DNA: TGCAGTGCTAGAGCTGGGCGGGAGAAAAGGGGGGATACGCAGTATTTT
J gene: TRBJ1-4; D gene: TRBD1; V gene: TRBV20-1; clone size: -; CDR3 length: 13; CDR3 protein: CSADTGDMEKLFF; CDR3 DNA: TGCAGTGCTGACACAGGGGACATGGAAAAACTGTTTTTT
J gene: TRBJ2-5; D gene: -; V gene: TRBV20-1; clone size: -; CDR3 length: 12; CDR3 protein: CSAVQGLETQYF; CDR3 DNA: TGCAGTGCGGTACAGGGATTAGAGACCCAGTACTTC
J gene: TRBJ2-1; D gene: -; V gene: TRBV4-1; clone size: few; CDR3 length: 13; CDR3 protein: CASSHSRPNEQFF; CDR3 DNA: TGCGCCAGCAGCCATTCCAGGCCCAATGAGCAGTTCTTC
J gene: TRBJ2-5; D gene: TRBD2; V gene: TRBV4-2; clone size: few; CDR3 length: 18; CDR3 protein: CTSSQATQPGLEGETQYF; CDR3 DNA: TGTACCAGCAGCCAAGCAACCCAGCCGGGACTAGAGGGAGAGACCCAGTACTTC
J gene: TRBJ1-4; D gene: -; V gene: TRBV19; clone size: few; CDR3 length: 11; CDR3 protein: CASSMWGRLFF; CDR3 DNA: TGTGCCAGTAGTATGTGGGGGAGACTGTTTTTT
J gene: TRBJ2-5; D gene: TRBD2; V gene: TRBV5-6; clone size: few; CDR3 length: 15; CDR3 protein: CASSLEGGLAETQYF; CDR3 DNA: TGTGCCAGCAGCTTGGAAGGAGGACTAGCGGAGACCCAGTACTTC
J gene: TRBJ1-3; D gene: -; V gene: TRBV12-3/TRBV12-4; clone size: few; CDR3 length: 15; CDR3 protein: CASSLQRGMGNTIYF; CDR3 DNA: TGTGCCAGCAGTCTACAGAGAGGGATGGGAAACACCATATATTTT
J gene: TRBJ2-3; D gene: TRBD2; V gene: TRBV5-1; clone size: few; CDR3 length: 17; CDR3 protein: CASSLTGTSKFTDTQYF; CDR3 DNA: TGCGCCAGCAGCTTGACCGGGACTAGCAAATTCACAGATACGCAGTATTTT
J gene: TRBJ2-7; D gene: -; V gene: TRBV6-1; clone size: -; CDR3 length: 14; CDR3 protein: CASSVQDLSYEQYF; CDR3 DNA: TGTGCCAGCAGTGTGCAGGATCTCTCCTACGAGCAGTACTTC
J gene: TRBJ1-3; D gene: -; V gene: TRBV12-3/TRBV12-4; clone size: -; CDR3 length: 16; CDR3 protein: CASVPEATLSGNTIYF; CDR3 DNA: TGTGCCAGCGTTCCGGAGGCGACTCTCTCTGGAAACACCATATATTTT
J gene: TRBJ2-3; D gene: TRBD2; V gene: TRBV27; clone size: -; CDR3 length: 16; CDR3 protein: CASTRLAGGGTDTQYF; CDR3 DNA: TGTGCCAGCACCAGGCTAGCGGGGGGAGGCACAGATACGCAGTATTTT
J gene: TRBJ1-2; D gene: TRBD1; V gene: TRBV29-1; clone size: -; CDR3 length: 14; CDR3 protein: CSVPQGGANYGYTF; CDR3 DNA: TGCAGCGTCCCTCAGGGGGGAGCTAACTATGGCTACACCTTC
J gene: TRBJ1-5; D gene: TRBD1; V gene: TRBV6-2/TRBV6-3; clone size: few; CDR3 length: 16; CDR3 protein: CASSYNDRGLLQPQHF; CDR3 DNA: TGTGCCAGCAGTTACAATGACAGGGGCCTTTTGCAGCCCCAGCATTTT
J gene: TRBJ1-4; D gene: -; V gene: TRBV6-5; clone size: -; CDR3 length: 14; CDR3 protein: CASSYLGGGEKLFF; CDR3 DNA: TGTGCCAGCAGTTACTTGGGAGGTGGGGAAAAACTGTTTTTT